This passage covers 8 T cell receptor beta chains from one sample sequenced in a study of cytomegalovirus exposure and HLA in healthy donors. In the PCR, 60 Vbeta and 13 Jbeta primers were used. TCRdb's copy holds only in-frame clones and misses some; the assay was immunoSEQ multiplex PCR. The table has some 190,000 clones, 87% seen once. The sequencing sample was made of PBMCs. These TCRs come from a boy aged 2 to 10 in good health and CMV-seronegative.

This clone was detected only once. The chain recombines TRBV28 with TRBJ1-2; a weak D match, TRBD1 (6 bases). Trimming took off 8 bases at V and 0 bases at J, with 16 bases between the two ends. The CDR3 runs 15 residues. Germline assignment: CDR1 MDHEN and CDR2 SYDVKM. CDR3: CASLWWAGANYGYTF. For the CDR3, the DNA is TGTGCCAGCCTTTGGTGGGCAGGGGCTAACTATGGCTACACCTTC.

This clone appeared a single time. The chain carries TRBV5-1 and TRBJ2-7; D remains unclear. Germline values: CDR1 SGHRS, CDR2 YFSETQ. The V end was cut by 0 bases, the J end by 3 bases, with 10 bases between. The CDR3 is 14 residues long. CDR3 in DNA: TGCGCCAGCAGCTTGGGCAGAACCTTCTACGAGCAGTACTTC. It specifies CASSLGRTFYEQYF.

The chain recombines TRBV6-6 with TRBJ2-1; the D gene is possibly TRBD2 (6 bases). Germline V gene lookup returns CDR1 MNHNY and CDR2 SVGAGI (reference sequence). V lost 3 bases, J lost 6 bases, and 12 bases lay in between. There are 14 residues in the CDR3. The CDR3 sequence: CASSYGTSLNEQFF. The DNA of the CDR3 is TGTGCCAGCAGTTATGGGACTTCCCTCAATGAGCAGTTCTTC.

The chain has TRBV5-1 and TRBJ1-3; D gene unclear. Trimming removed 5 bases from V and 2 bases from J, with 11 bases in between. The germline gives CDR1 SGHRS, CDR2 YFSETQ. This CDR3 spans 14 amino acids. CDR3 in DNA: TGCGCCAGCAGAGAGGGTCCTCCTGGAAACACCATATATTTT. It encodes CASREGPPGNTIYF.

The chain links TRBV10-3 to TRBJ1-2; 8 bases align to TRBD1. Germline V lookup: CDR1 ENHRY, CDR2 SYGVKD. The CDR3 extends over 14 amino acids. J gave up 5 bases and V 3 bases, and 5 bases lay outside the gene matches. The CDR3 reads CAISDSDRAYGYTF. In DNA, the CDR3 is TGTGCCATCAGTGACTCGGACAGGGCTTATGGCTACACCTTC.

The gene calls are TRBV2 and TRBJ2-5; D not certain. The CDR3 is made up of 13 amino acids. Trimming took 3 bases from V and 1 from J, leaving 6 bases between them. CDR1 is SNHLY and CDR2 is FYNNEI in the germline V gene. CDR3 coding DNA: TGTGCCAGCAGTGATTGGCTCCAAGAGACCCAGTACTTC. Protein product: CASSDWLQETQYF.

The rearrangement links TRBV5-6 to TRBJ1-2; D not certain. Trimming stripped 2 bases from V and 13 bases from J, with 15 bases between. Germline V CDR1 and CDR2: SGHDT, YYEEEE. CDR3 length: 12 residues. Written as DNA, the CDR3 is TGTGCCAGCAGCTTCCGACATCAGGCCCTCACCTTC. Translated, it gives CASSFRHQALTF.

The V gene is TRBV5-1, the J gene TRBJ1-1, with a tentative D call TRBD1 (6 bases). Germline lookup yields CDR1 SGHRS and CDR2 YFSETQ. With 6 bases removed from V and 7 bases from J, the gap between germline ends came to 31 bases. The CDR3 extends over 18 amino acids. DNA of the CDR3: TGCGCCAGCACCATCGGAGGTTTAAACAGGGTCTCTAATGGTGAAGCTTTCTTT. Translation gives CASTIGGLNRVSNGEAFF. Full variable domain (rest looked up from reference TRBV5-1 and TRBJ1-1): KAGVTQTPRYLIKTRGQQVTLSCSPISGHRSVSWYQQTPGQGLQFLFEYFSETQRNKGNFPGRFSGRQFSNSRSEMNVSTLELGDSALYLCASTIGGLNRVSNGEAFFGQGTRLTVV.